These T cell receptor beta chains were read from a single sample in a study of blood T cell repertoires in COVID-19. Repertoires were generated with immunoSEQ multiplex PCR, while TCRdb's copy carries only in-frame clones and drops some. The data hold about 430,000 clones, with about 88% observed a single time. What was sequenced was PBMCs or T cells enriched from blood (not recorded which). These receptors were collected from a woman younger than 30 who had been exposed to COVID-19. Both conserved end residues are part of each CDR3. Fields, in order: J gene, D gene, V gene, clone size, CDR3 DNA, CDR3 protein. A D gene is named only where the DNA matches it firmly. The size field is filled for only some rows; it gives once, few, many or a size class.

TRBJ1-1,.,TRBV27,.,TGTGCCAGCAGTTTATCAGGGGGAATGAACACTGAAGCTTTCTTT,CASSLSGGMNTEAFF
TRBJ1-2,TRBD1,TRBV5-4,.,TGTGCCAGCAGCTCGGGCGGAAGACAGGGGGCAAGCTATGGCTACACCTTC,CASSSGGRQGASYGYTF
TRBJ1-1,.,TRBV19,few,TGTGCCAGTAGCCGGGGGGCCAGGGGAATGGTTGAAGCTTTCTTT,CASSRGARGMVEAFF
TRBJ2-5,TRBD2,TRBV27,.,TGTGCCAGCTCCACGGGGCTAGCGGGGGGAAAAGAGACCCAGTACTTC,CASSTGLAGGKETQYF
TRBJ2-5,TRBD2,TRBV6-5,.,TGTGCCAGCGCGGCCCTAGCGGGGAACACCCAGTACTTC,CASAALAGNTQYF
TRBJ2-7,.,TRBV15,.,TGTGCCACCAGCAGAAGAGACAACTACGAGCAGTACTTC,CATSRRDNYEQYF
TRBJ2-5,TRBD2,TRBV28,.,TGTGCCAGCAGTCCCCAGCGGGGACTAGAGACCCAGTACTTC,CASSPQRGLETQYF
TRBJ2-3,TRBD2,TRBV28,once,TGTGCCAGCAGTGGGCTAGCGGGAGGGCCCCAATTCCCCCAAACAGATACGCAGTATTTT,CASSGLAGGPQFPQTDTQYF
TRBJ2-1,TRBD1,TRBV7-8,.,TGTGCCAGCAGCTTAGCGAATTGGGGACAGGGGGCAGGAAATGAGCAGTTCTTC,CASSLANWGQGAGNEQFF
TRBJ1-3,.,TRBV4-1,few,TGCGCCAGCAGCCACCCCCTTTCGGGGGATTATGGAAACACCATATATTTT,CASSHPLSGDYGNTIYF
TRBJ2-3,.,TRBV4-3,.,TGCGCCAGCAGCCTCCAATTACAGGGTATCGCAGATACGCAGTATTTT,CASSLQLQGIADTQYF
TRBJ2-7,TRBD1,TRBV13,.,TGTGCCAGCAGCCTCGGGACAGGCGTCTTTGAGCAGTACTTC,CASSLGTGVFEQYF
TRBJ2-7,TRBD2,TRBV30,.,TGTGCCTGGGAGAGGGACAACGGACTAGCGGGGTTCGAGCAGTACTTC,CAWERDNGLAGFEQYF
TRBJ2-2,.,TRBV4-3,.,TGCGCCAGCAGCCAGGGAGATAGAGACACCGGGGAGCTGTTTTTT,CASSQGDRDTGELFF
TRBJ1-6,.,TRBV11-2,.,TGTGCCAGCAGCTTATCTTCGGGGAGTAATTCACCCCTCCACTTT,CASSLSSGSNSPLHF
TRBJ2-1,TRBD1,TRBV10-2,.,TGCGCCAGCCGCGACTTGGACAGGGGGGCCGTCAATGAGCAGTTCTTC,CASRDLDRGAVNEQFF
TRBJ2-7,TRBD1,TRBV29-1,.,TGCAGCGTCTTAACCCGGGACAGGTCCAACGAGCAGTACTTC,CSVLTRDRSNEQYF
TRBJ2-7,.,TRBV6-5,.,TGTGCCAGGAGGCTAGCGCCCTACGAGCAGTACTTC,CARRLAPYEQYF
TRBJ1-2,TRBD1,TRBV5-3,.,TGTGCCAGAAGCTCTCGACAGGGATTCGATGGCTACACCTTC,CARSSRQGFDGYTF
TRBJ2-4,.,TRBV28,.,TGTGCCAGCATGGGGCAAGCCAAAAACATTCAGTACTTC,CASMGQAKNIQYF
TRBJ2-4,TRBD1,TRBV12-5,.,TGTGCTAGTGGTTTGGGGCATCCCGGACAGGGGGGCAAAAACATTCAGTACTTC,CASGLGHPGQGGKNIQYF
TRBJ2-3,TRBD2,TRBV19,.,TGTGCCAGTAGTGCGACTAGCGGGTACGAAAGCACAGATACGCAGTATTTT,CASSATSGYESTDTQYF
TRBJ2-7,.,TRBV19,.,TGTGCCAGTAGTATCGGCGGCTACGAGCAGTACTTC,CASSIGGYEQYF
TRBJ2-1,.,TRBV7-9,.,TGTGCCAGCAGCCCCCGTGGGCTAAATGAAAATGAGCAGTTCTTC,CASSPRGLNENEQFF
TRBJ2-7,.,TRBV15,.,TGTGCCACCAGCAGAGATCCATACGAGCAGTACTTC,CATSRDPYEQYF
TRBJ2-3,TRBD2,TRBV19,.,TGTGCCAGTAGGGAAGCGGGGGGCCTCACAGATACGCAGTATTTT,CASREAGGLTDTQYF
TRBJ1-4,.,TRBV4-1,once,TGCGCCAGCAGCCCCGGACAGCTTGCAACTAATGAAAAACTGTTTTTT,CASSPGQLATNEKLFF
TRBJ2-1,TRBD2,TRBV28,.,TGTGCCAGCAGTTTTCCCGGGACTAGCGGGAGGGTCAATGAGCAGTTCTTC,CASSFPGTSGRVNEQFF
TRBJ1-4,TRBD1,TRBV24-1,.,TGTGCCACCAGTGATTCTGGGGCAGGGGGAGGTGAAAAACTGTTTTTT,CATSDSGAGGGEKLFF
TRBJ1-3,.,TRBV20-1,.,TGCAGTGCTAGTCTAGGGGCAGACTCTGGAAACACCATATATTTT,CSASLGADSGNTIYF
TRBJ2-7,TRBD1,TRBV6-6,few,TGTGCCAGCAGTCCAATCCCGGGACAGGGGGGTCCTTACGAGCAGTACTTC,CASSPIPGQGGPYEQYF
TRBJ2-7,TRBD2,TRBV28,.,TGTGCCAGCAGTTTATGGCCTAGCGGGGGAACCTACGAGCAGTACTTC,CASSLWPSGGTYEQYF
TRBJ1-1,TRBD1,TRBV2,few,TGTGCCAGCAGTTACGTGGGACAGCGGATGAACACTGAAGCTTTCTTT,CASSYVGQRMNTEAFF
TRBJ1-6,TRBD1,TRBV5-1,.,TGCGCCAGCAGCAACGGACAGGGGGCGTCGTCACCCCTCCACTTT,CASSNGQGASSPLHF
TRBJ2-1,TRBD2,TRBV7-2,.,TGTGCCAGCAGCTTGCCCGGGACTATCAATGAGCAGTTCTTC,CASSLPGTINEQFF
TRBJ2-2,.,TRBV12-3/TRBV12-4,.,TGTGCCAGCAGTGGCCATCAAACCGGGGAGCTGTTTTTT,CASSGHQTGELFF
TRBJ2-7,.,TRBV19,.,TGTGCCAGTAGTGATGGTAGGGGTAGCTCCTACGAGCAGTACTTC,CASSDGRGSSYEQYF
TRBJ1-5,TRBD1,TRBV19,.,TGTGCCAGTAGGATGGCCGGGACAGGGGTTTATAGCAATCAGCCCCAGCATTTT,CASRMAGTGVYSNQPQHF
TRBJ2-1,TRBD2,TRBV15,.,TGTGCCACCAGCAGAGATCATAGTAGCGGGGGCTACAATGAGCAGTTCTTC,CATSRDHSSGGYNEQFF
TRBJ2-1,TRBD2,TRBV27,.,TGTGCCAGCAGTCCAACTAGCGGCAATGAGCAGTTCTTC,CASSPTSGNEQFF
TRBJ1-1,TRBD1,TRBV6-5,few,TGTGCCAGCAGTTACACACCAGGGGGTCTGGGTGCTGAAGCTTTCTTT,CASSYTPGGLGAEAFF
TRBJ1-6,TRBD1,TRBV6-5,.,TGTGCCAGCGGGACAGCTAATTCACCCCTCCACTTT,CASGTANSPLHF
TRBJ1-1,.,TRBV6-1,.,TGTGCCAGCAGTGAAGCGGCAGGCGCGAACACTGAAGCTTTCTTT,CASSEAAGANTEAFF
TRBJ1-2,TRBD1,TRBV5-1,.,TGCGCCAGCAGCGCCCCTCTACAGGGGGTGCCGGGCTACACCTTC,CASSAPLQGVPGYTF
TRBJ2-7,TRBD2,TRBV11-2,.,TGTGCCAGCACCGACCTCGGGACTAGCGGGAGCCACTACGAGCAGTACTTC,CASTDLGTSGSHYEQYF
TRBJ2-7,TRBD2,TRBV3-1/TRBV3-2,.,TGTGCCAGCAGCTCCGGGACTAGCGGTTTCGAGCAGTACTTC,CASSSGTSGFEQYF
TRBJ2-2,TRBD2,TRBV11-1,.,TGTGCCAGCAGCACCTGGACTAGCGGGGACGGGGAGCTGTTTTTT,CASSTWTSGDGELFF
TRBJ1-4,TRBD1,TRBV9,.,TGTGCCAGCTCACAGGGGGCTCAGCTCGCTAATGAAAAACTGTTTTTT,CASSQGAQLANEKLFF
TRBJ2-7,TRBD2,TRBV28,.,TGTGCCAGCGGTTGGGGAGGGGCCTACGAGCAGTACTTC,CASGWGGAYEQYF
TRBJ2-3,.,TRBV7-8,.,TGTGCCAGCAGCTTATCGTCCGAGACACGGAGCACAGATACGCAGTATTTT,CASSLSSETRSTDTQYF
TRBJ2-7,TRBD1,TRBV11-3,.,TGTGCCAGCAGCTTAGATTGGGGACAGGGATACGAGCAGTACTTC,CASSLDWGQGYEQYF
TRBJ2-1,TRBD2,TRBV11-3,.,TGTGCCAGCAGCCCGGGACTAGCGGGAGGTAATGAGCAGTTCTTC,CASSPGLAGGNEQFF
TRBJ2-2,TRBD1,TRBV28,.,TGTGCCAGCAGTTTGTTCGGACAGGGTAACACCGGGGAGCTGTTTTTT,CASSLFGQGNTGELFF
TRBJ2-7,TRBD1,TRBV2,.,TGTGCCAGCAGTTTGGGACAGGGTAGGTCGGACGACGAGCAGTACTTC,CASSLGQGRSDDEQYF
TRBJ2-2,TRBD1,TRBV27,.,TGTGCCAGCAGCCCGTTATGGACAGGGGCCACCGGGGAGCTGTTTTTT,CASSPLWTGATGELFF
TRBJ1-2,.,TRBV19,.,TGTGCCAGTAGTCAGGCGGGGGACGGCTACACCTTC,CASSQAGDGYTF
TRBJ2-7,TRBD2,TRBV19,once,TGTGCCAGTAGTATCACGACTAGCGCGCGCTACGAGCAGTACTTC,CASSITTSARYEQYF
TRBJ2-1,TRBD2,TRBV5-1,.,TGCGCCAGCAGCTTGGGTACGCTAGCGGGAATCGACAATGAGCAGTTCTTC,CASSLGTLAGIDNEQFF
TRBJ2-1,.,TRBV7-8,once,TGTGCCAGCAGCGCAACAGGAGTGGGAAATGAGCAGTTCTTC,CASSATGVGNEQFF
TRBJ2-6,TRBD1,TRBV3-1/TRBV3-2,.,TGTGCCAGCACCCTCCAAAGAAAGGGACAGGATCGCTCTGGGGCCAACGTCCTGACTTTC,CASTLQRKGQDRSGANVLTF